This T cell receptor beta chain is from a study of vaccination effects on CD4 cells after COVID-19. Expansion of antigen-specific CD4+ T cells with viral peptide pools was carried out by the ViraFEST assay before sequencing. Cultured cells yielded isolated CD4+ T cells after 10 to 11 days. Absence of prior SARS-CoV-2 infection characterized the vaccine recipients, who showed negative nucleocapsid antibodies. This clone was seen more than once but under ten times. What it binds is not known. Clones were sequenced by immunoSEQ multiplex PCR, and TCRdb holds only the in-frame ones, with some missing. The sample has about 27,000 clones; around 75% are singletons. This receptor was obtained from a human donor who received a COVID-19 vaccine. The sequenced sample was CD4+ T cells from PBMCs cultured with HCoV-NL63 spike peptides, obtained before COVID-19 vaccination.

The CDR3 bases are TGTGCCAGCAGCCTGGCGGGGACAGGGTGGGGGCAAGAGACCCAGTACTTC. This encodes CASSLAGTGWGQETQYF. The chain joins TRBV7-9 to TRBJ2-5; 9 bases are shared with TRBD1. Germline CDR1 is SEHNR and CDR2 is FQNEAQ (reference sequence). V lost 5 bases, J lost 2 bases, and 12 bases stayed unmatched. The CDR3 is made up of 17 amino acids.